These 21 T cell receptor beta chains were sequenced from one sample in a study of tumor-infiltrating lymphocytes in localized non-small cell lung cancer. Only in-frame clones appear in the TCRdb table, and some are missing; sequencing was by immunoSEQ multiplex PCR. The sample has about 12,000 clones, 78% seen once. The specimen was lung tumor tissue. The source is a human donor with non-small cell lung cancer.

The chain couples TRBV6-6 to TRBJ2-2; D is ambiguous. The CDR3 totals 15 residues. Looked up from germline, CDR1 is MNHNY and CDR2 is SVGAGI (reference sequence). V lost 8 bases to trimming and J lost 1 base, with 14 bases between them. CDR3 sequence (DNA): TGTGCCAGCGGGGTAGCTGGAGAGAACACCGGGGAGCTGTTTTTT. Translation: CASGVAGENTGELFF.

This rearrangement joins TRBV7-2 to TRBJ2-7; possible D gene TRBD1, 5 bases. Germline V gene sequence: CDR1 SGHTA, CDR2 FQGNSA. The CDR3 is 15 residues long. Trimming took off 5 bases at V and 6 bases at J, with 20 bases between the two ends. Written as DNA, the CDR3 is TGTGCCAGCAGCGCCGTTAGACAGATGGCCTCCGAGCAGTACTTC. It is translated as CASSAVRQMASEQYF.

Here the CDR3 DNA reads TGTGCCAGCAGCAACCGGGCCCCAGAGACCCAGTACTTC. This translates into CASSNRAPETQYF. V is TRBV7-9 and J is TRBJ2-5; D gene unclear. Per the germline V gene, CDR1 is SEHNR and CDR2 is FQNEAQ (reference sequence). The CDR3 is made up of 13 amino acids. The V end was cut by 5 bases, the J end by 4 bases, with 11 bases between.

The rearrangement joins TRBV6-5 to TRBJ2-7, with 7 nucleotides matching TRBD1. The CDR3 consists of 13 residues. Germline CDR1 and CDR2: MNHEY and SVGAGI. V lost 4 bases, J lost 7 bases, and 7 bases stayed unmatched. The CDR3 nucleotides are TGTGCCAGCAGTTTTGGACAGGACGTGGAGCAGTACGTC. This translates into CASSFGQDVEQYV.

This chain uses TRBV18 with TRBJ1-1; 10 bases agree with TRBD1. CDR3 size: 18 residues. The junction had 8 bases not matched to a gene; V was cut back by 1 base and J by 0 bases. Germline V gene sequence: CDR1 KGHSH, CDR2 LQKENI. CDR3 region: CASSPLGQGSGLNTEAFF. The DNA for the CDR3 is TGTGCCAGCTCACCACTGGGACAGGGGAGTGGCTTGAACACTGAAGCTTTCTTT.

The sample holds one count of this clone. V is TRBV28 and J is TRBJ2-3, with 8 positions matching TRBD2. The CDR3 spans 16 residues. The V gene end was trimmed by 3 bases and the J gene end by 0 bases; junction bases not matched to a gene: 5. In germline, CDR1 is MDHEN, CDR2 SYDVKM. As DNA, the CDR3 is TGTGCCAGCAGTTTGGGGGGCGGGAGGAGCACAGATACGCAGTATTTT. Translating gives CASSLGGGRSTDTQYF.

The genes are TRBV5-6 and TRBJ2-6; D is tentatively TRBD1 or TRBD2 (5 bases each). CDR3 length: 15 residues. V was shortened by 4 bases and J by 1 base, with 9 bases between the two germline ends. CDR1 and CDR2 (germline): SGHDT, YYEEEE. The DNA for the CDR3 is TGTGCCAGCAGCCCTTGGGGGTCTGGGGCCAACGTCCTGACTTTC. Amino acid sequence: CASSPWGSGANVLTF.

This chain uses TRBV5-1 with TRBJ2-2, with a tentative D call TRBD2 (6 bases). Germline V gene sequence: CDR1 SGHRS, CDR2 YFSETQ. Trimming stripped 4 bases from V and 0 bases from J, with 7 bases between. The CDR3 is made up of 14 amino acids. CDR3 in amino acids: CASSKRANTGELFF. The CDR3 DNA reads TGCGCCAGCAGCAAGCGGGCGAACACCGGGGAGCTGTTTTTT.

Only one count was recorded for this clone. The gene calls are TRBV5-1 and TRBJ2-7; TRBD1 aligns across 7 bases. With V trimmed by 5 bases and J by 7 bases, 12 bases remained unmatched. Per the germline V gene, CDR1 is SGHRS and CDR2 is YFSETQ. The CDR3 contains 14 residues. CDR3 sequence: CASSSGQAALEQYF. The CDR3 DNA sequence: TGCGCCAGCAGTTCCGGACAGGCAGCGTTGGAGCAGTACTTC.

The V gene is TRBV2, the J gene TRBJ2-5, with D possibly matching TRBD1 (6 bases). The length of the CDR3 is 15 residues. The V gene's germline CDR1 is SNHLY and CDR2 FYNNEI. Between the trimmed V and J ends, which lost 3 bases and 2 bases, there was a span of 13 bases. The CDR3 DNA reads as TGTGCCAGCAGTGAGGTCGGGACACCTCAAGAGACCCAGTACTTC. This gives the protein CASSEVGTPQETQYF.

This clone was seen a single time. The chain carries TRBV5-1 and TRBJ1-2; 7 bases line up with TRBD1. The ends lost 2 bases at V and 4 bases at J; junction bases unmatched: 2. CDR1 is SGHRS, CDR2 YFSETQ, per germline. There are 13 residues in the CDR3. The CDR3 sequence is CASSFGQAYGYTF. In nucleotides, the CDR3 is TGCGCCAGCAGCTTCGGACAGGCCTATGGCTACACCTTC.

CDR3 residues: CASSPGKRDEKLFF. The CDR3 coding sequence is TGTGCCAGCAGCCCCGGGAAGCGGGATGAAAAACTGTTTTTT. The chain joins TRBV9 to TRBJ1-4, with D uncertain. The CDR3 totals 14 residues. V shed 4 bases and J shed 6 bases, with 13 bases lying between them. Germline V CDR1 and CDR2: SGDLS, YYNGEE.

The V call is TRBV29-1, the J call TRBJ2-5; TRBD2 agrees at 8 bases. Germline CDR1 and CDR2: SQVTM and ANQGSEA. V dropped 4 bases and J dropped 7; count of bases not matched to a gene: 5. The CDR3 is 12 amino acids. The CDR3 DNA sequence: TGCAGCGTTGGACGGGAGGGGTTGACCCAGTACTTC. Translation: CSVGREGLTQYF.

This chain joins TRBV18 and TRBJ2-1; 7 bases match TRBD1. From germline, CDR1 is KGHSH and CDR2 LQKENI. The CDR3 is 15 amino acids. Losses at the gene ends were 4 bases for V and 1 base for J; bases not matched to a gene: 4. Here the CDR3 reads CASSRDRSSYNEQFF. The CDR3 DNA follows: TGTGCCAGCTCACGGGACAGATCATCCTACAATGAGCAGTTCTTC.

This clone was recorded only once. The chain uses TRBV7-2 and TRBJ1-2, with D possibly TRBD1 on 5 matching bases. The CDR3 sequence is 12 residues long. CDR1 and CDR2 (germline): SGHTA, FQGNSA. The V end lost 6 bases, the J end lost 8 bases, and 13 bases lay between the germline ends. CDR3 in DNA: TGTGCCAGCAGTCTTCTGGGGGTCGGCTACACCTTC. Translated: CASSLLGVGYTF.

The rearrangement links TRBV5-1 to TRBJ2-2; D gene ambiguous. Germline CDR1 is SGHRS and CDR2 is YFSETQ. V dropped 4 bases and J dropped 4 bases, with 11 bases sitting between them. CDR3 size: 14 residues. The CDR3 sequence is CASSVRTFTGELFF. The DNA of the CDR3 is TGCGCCAGCAGCGTCCGGACGTTCACCGGGGAGCTGTTTTTT.

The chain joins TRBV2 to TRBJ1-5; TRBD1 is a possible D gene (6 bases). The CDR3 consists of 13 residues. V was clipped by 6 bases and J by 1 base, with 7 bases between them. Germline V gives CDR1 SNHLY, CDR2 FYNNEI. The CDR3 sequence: CASRGASNQPQHF. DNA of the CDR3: TGTGCCAGCAGGGGGGCGAGCAATCAGCCCCAGCATTTT.

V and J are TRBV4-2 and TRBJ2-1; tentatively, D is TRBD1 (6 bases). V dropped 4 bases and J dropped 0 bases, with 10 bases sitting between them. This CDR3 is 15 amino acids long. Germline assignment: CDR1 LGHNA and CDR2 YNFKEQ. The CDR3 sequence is CASSRATGSYNEQFF. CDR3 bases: TGTGCCAGCAGCCGAGCGACAGGCTCCTACAATGAGCAGTTCTTC.

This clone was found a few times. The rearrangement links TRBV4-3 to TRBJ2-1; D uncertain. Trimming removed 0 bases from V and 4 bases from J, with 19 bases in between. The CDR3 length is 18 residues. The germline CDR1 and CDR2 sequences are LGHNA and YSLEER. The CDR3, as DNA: TGCGCCAGCAGCCAAGAACTTAGCTTGGGGTGGAGATACAATGAGCAGTTCTTC. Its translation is CASSQELSLGWRYNEQFF.

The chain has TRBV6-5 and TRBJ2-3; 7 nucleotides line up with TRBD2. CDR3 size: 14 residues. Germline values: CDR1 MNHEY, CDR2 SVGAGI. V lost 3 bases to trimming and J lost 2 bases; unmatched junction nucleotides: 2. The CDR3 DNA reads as TGTGCCAGCAGTTATGGGACTAACACAGATACGCAGTATTTT. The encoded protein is CASSYGTNTDTQYF.

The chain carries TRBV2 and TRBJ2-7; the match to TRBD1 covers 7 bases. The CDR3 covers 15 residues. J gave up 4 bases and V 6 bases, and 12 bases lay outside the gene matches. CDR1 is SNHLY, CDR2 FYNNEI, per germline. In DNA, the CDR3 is TGTGCCAGCAGGGGACCAGACAGGGAAGAATACGAGCAGTACTTC. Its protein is CASRGPDREEYEQYF.